This T cell receptor beta chain was documented in a study of blood T cell repertoires in COVID-19. Study at large: Samples representing acute and convalescent COVID-19 were sourced from the United States, Italy and Spain.

The V and J ends lost 7 bases and 6 bases, in that order; junction bases with no gene match: 7. Per the germline V gene, CDR1 is MDHEN and CDR2 is SYDVKM. The length of the CDR3 is 14 residues. Study processing details: How many nucleated cells were present was estimated from reference gene primer amplification. Assay: immunoSEQ multiplex PCR; the TCRdb copy retains only in-frame clones and omits some. V, J and clone size are taken as reported in that table, and D and trimming were inferred from the DNA itself. This table has about 81,000 clones, approximately 90% appearing once. This chain joins TRBV28 and TRBJ1-4; TRBD1 aligns across 8 bases. The sequenced sample consisted of peripheral blood. The receptor was isolated from a man between 65 and 85 years old with active or convalescent COVID-19. CDR3 sequence reads: CASKTDRAYEKLFF. CDR3 nucleotide sequence: TGTGCCAGCAAGACGGACAGGGCTTATGAAAAACTGTTTTTT.